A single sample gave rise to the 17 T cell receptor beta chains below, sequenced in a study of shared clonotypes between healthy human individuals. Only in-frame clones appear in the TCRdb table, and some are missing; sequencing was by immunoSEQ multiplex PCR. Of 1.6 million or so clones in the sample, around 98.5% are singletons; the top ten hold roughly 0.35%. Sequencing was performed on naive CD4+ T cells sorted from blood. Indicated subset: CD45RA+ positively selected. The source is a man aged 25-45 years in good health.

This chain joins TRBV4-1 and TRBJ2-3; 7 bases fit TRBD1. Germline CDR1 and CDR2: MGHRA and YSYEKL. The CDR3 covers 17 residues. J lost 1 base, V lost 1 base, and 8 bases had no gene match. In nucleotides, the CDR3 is TGCGCCAGCAGCCAAGGAGTACAGGGGATGGGCACAGATACGCAGTATTTT. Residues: CASSQGVQGMGTDTQYF.

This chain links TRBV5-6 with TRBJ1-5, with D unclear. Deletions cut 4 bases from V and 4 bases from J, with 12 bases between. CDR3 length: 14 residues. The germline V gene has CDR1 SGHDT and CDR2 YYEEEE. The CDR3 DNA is TGTGCCAGCAGCCTCGGACCGGGTAATCAGCCCCAGCATTTT. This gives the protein CASSLGPGNQPQHF.

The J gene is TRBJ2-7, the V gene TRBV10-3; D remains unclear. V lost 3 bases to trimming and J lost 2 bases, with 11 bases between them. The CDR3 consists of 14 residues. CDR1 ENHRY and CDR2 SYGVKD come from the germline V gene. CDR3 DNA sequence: TGTGCCATCAGTGATAGTGCCAGCCCCTACGAGCAGTACTTC. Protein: CAISDSASPYEQYF.

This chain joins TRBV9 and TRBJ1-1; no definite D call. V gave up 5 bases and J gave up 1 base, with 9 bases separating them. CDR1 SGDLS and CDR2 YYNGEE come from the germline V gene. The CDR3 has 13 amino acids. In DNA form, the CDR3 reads TGTGCCAGCAGTCATACCCGGAACACTGAAGCTTTCTTT. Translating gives CASSHTRNTEAFF.

The CDR3 reads CASSDIGRNYGYTF. The CDR3 DNA reads as TGTGCCAGCAGTGATATCGGGAGAAACTATGGCTACACCTTC. J is TRBJ1-2 and V is TRBV25-1; D gene uncertain. The CDR3 is 14 residues long. Germline CDR1 is MGHDK and CDR2 is SYGVNS. Trimming left V 3 bases short and J 2 bases short, with 10 bases between.

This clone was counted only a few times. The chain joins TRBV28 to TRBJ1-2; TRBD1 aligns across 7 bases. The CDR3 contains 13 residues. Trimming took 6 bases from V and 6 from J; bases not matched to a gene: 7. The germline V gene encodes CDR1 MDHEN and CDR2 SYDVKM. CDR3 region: CASRGQTVNGYTF. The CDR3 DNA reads TGTGCCAGCAGGGGACAGACAGTTAATGGCTACACCTTC.

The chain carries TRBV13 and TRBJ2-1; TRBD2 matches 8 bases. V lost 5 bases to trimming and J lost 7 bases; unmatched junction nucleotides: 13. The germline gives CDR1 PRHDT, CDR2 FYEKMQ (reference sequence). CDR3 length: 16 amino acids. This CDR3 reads CASSPAGLGKTNEQFF. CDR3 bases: TGTGCCAGCAGCCCTGCGGGACTAGGGAAGACTAATGAGCAGTTCTTC.

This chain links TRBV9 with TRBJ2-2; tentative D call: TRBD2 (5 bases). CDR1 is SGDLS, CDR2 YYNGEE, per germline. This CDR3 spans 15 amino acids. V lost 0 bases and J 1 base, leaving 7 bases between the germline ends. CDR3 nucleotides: TGTGCCAGCAGCGTAGGACTAATGAACACCGGGGAGCTGTTTTTT. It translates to CASSVGLMNTGELFF.

CDR3 DNA sequence: TGTGCCAGCAGCTCCGGACAGTCCGCTGGGGCCAACGTCCTGACTTTC. It encodes CASSSGQSAGANVLTF. J is TRBJ2-6 and V is TRBV7-9; a weak D match, TRBD1 (6 bases). Trimming removed 4 bases from V and 2 bases from J, with 12 bases in between. This CDR3 contains 16 residues. In germline, CDR1 is SEHNR, CDR2 FQNEAQ (reference sequence).

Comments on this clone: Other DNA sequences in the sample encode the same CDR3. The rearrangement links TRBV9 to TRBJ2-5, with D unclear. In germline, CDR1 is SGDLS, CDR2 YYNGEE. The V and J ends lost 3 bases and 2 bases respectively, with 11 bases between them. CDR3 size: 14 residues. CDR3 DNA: TGTGCCAGCAGCGCAACTGGAACTCAAGAGACCCAGTACTTC. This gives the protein CASSATGTQETQYF.

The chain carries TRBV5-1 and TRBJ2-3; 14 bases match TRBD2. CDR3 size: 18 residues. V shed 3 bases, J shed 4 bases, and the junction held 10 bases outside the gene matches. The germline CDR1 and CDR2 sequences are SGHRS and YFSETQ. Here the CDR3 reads CASSSDWTSGRSPDTQYF. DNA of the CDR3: TGCGCCAGCAGCTCCGACTGGACTAGCGGGAGGAGTCCAGATACGCAGTATTTT.

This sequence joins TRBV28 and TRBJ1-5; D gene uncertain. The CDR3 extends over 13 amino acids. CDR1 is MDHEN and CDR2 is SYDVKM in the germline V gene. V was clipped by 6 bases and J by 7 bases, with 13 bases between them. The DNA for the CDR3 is TGTGCCAGCAGCAACCTTCAAGGCCAGCCCCAGCATTTT. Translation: CASSNLQGQPQHF.

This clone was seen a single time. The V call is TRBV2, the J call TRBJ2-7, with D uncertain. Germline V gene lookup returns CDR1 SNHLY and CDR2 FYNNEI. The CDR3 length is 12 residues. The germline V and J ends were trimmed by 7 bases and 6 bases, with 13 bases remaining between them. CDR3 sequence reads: CASTQQSSEQYF. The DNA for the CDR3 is TGTGCCAGCACCCAACAGAGCTCCGAGCAGTACTTC.

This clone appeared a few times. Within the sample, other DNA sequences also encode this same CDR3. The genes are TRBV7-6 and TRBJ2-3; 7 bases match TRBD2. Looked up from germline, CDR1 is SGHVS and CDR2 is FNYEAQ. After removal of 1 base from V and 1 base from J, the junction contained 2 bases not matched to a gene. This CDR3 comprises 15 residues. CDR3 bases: TGTGCCAGCAGCTTAGGCACTAGCGGCACAGATACGCAGTATTTT. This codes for CASSLGTSGTDTQYF.

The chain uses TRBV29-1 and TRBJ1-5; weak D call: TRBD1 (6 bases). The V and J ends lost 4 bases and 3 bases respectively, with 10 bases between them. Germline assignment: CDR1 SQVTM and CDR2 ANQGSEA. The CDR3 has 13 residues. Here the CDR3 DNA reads TGCAGCGTTGTTTGGGGGGCCAATCAGCCCCAGCATTTT. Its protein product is CSVVWGANQPQHF.

The CDR3 spells CASSSDRLYGYTF. The CDR3 nucleotides read TGTGCCAGCAGCTCGGACAGGCTCTATGGCTACACCTTC. V is TRBV11-2 and J is TRBJ1-2; 7 nucleotides line up with TRBD1. Germline V gene data show CDR1 as SGHAT and CDR2 as FQNNGV. Trimming at V came to 4 bases and at J to 4 bases, leaving 3 bases not matched to a gene. This CDR3 comprises 13 residues. Drawing the rest from reference TRBV11-2 and TRBJ1-2, the complete variable domain is EAGVAQSPRYKIIEKRQSVAFWCNPISGHATLYWYQQILGQGPKLLIQFQNNGVVDDSQLPKDRFSAERLKGVDSTLKIQPAKLEDSAVYLCASSSDRLYGYTFGSGTRLTVV.

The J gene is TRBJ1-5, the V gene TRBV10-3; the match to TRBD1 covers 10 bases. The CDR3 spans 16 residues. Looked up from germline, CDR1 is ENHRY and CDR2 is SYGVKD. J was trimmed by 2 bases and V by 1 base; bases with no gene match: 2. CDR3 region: CAISEFGTGGNQPQHF. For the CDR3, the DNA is TGTGCCATCAGTGAGTTCGGGACAGGGGGCAATCAGCCCCAGCATTTT.